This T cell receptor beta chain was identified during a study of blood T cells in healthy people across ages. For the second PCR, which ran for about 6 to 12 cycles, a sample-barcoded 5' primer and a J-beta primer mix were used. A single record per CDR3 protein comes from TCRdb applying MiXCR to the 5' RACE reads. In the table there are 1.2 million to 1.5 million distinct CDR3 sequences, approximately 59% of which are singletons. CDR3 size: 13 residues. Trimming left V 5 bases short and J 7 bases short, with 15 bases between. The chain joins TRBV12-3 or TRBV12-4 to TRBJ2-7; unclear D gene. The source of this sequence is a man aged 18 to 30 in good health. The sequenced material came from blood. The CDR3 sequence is CASSPGPFFEQYF. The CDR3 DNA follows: TGTGCCAGCAGTCCCGGACCTTTCTTTGAGCAGTACTTC.